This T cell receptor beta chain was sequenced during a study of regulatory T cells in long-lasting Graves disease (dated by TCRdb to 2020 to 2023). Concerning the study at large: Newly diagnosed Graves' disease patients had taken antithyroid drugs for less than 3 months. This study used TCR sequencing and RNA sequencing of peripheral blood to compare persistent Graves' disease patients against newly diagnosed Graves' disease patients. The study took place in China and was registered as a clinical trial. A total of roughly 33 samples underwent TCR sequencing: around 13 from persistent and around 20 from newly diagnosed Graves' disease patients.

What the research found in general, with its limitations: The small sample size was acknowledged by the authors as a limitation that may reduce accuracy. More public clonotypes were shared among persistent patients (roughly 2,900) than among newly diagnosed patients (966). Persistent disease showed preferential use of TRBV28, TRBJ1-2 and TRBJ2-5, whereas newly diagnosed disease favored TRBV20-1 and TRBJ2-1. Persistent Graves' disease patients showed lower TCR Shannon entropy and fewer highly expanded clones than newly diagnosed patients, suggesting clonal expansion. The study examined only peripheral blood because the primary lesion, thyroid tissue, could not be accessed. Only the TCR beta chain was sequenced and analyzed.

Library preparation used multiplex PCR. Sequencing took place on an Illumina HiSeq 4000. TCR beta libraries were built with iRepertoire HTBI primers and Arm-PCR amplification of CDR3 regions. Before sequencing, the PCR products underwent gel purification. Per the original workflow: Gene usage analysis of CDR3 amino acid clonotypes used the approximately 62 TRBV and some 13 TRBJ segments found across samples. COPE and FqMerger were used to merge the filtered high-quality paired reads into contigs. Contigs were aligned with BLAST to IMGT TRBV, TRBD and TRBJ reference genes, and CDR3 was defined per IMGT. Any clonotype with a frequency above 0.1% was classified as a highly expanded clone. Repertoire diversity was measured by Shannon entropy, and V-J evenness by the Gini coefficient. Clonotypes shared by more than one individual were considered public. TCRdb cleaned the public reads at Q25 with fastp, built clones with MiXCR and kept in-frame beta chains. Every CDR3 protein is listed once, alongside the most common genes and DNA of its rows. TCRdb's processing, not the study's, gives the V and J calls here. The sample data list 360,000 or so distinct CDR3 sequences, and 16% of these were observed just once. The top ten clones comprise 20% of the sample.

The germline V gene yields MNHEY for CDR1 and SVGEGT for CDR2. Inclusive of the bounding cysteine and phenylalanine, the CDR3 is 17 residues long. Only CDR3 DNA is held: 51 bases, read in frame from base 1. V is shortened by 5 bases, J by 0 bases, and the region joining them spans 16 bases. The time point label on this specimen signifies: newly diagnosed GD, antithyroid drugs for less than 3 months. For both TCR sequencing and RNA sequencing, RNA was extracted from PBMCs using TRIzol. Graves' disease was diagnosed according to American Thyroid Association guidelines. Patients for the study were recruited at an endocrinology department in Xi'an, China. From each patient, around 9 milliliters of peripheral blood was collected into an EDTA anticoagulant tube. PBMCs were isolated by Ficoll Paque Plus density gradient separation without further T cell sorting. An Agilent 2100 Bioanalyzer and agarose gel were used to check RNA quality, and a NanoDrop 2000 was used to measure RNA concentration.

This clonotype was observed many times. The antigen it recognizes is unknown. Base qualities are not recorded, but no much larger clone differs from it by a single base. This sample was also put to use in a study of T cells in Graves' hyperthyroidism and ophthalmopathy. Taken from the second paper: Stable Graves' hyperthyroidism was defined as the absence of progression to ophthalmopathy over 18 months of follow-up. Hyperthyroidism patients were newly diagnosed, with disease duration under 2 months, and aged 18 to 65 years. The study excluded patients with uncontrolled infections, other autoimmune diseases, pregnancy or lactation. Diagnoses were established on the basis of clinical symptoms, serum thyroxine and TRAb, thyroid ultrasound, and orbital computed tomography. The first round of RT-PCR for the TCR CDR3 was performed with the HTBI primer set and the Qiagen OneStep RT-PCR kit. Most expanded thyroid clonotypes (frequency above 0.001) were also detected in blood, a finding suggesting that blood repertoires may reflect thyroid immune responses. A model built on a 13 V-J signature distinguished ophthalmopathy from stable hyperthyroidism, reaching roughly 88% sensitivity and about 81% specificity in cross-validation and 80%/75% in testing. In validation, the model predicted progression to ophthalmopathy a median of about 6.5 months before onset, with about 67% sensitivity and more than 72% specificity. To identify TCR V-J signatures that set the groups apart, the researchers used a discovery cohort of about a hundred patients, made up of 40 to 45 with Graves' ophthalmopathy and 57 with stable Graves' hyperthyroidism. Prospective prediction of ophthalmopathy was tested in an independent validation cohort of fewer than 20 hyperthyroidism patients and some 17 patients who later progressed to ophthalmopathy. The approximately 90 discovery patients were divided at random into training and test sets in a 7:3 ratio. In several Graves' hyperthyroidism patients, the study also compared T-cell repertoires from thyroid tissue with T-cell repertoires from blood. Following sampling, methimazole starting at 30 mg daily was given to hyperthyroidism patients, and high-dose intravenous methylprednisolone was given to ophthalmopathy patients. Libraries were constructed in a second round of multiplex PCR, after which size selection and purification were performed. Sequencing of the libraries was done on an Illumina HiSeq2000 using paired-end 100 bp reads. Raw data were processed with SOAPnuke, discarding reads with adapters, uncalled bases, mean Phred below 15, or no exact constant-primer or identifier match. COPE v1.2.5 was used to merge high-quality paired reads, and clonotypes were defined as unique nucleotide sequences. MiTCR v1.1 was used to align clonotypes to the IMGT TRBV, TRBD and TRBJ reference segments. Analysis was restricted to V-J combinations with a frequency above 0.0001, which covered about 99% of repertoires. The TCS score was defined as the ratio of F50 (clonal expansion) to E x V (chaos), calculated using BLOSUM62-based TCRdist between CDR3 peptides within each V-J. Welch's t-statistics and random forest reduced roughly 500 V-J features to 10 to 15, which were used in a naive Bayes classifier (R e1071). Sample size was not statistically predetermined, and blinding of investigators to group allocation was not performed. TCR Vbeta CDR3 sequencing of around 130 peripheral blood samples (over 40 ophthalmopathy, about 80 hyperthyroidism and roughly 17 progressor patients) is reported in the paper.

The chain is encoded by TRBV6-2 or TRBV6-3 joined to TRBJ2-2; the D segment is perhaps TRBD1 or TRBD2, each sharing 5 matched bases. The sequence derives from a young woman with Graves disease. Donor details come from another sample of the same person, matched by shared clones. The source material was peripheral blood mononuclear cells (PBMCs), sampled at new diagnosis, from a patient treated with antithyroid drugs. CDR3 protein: CASSRHDGGANTGELFF. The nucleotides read TGTGCCAGCAGTCGACATGATGGGGGTGCGAACACCGGGGAGCTGTTTTTT.